These 2 T cell receptor beta chains were sequenced from one sample in a study of human T cells and chemical hapten exposure. Sample time point: patch test 3, about 24 weeks after DPC sensitization. Treatment specified: therapeutic diphenylcyclopropenone sensitization with weekly scalp DPC. TCRdb itself ran the RACE reads through MiXCR, one entry per CDR3 protein. This table holds some 90,000 distinct CDR3 sequences, roughly a tenth found once. The input for sequencing was whole blood, taken in connection with sensitization to the hapten diphenylcyclopropenone (DPC). All receptors derive from a young woman with alopecia areata. Some clones in this sample may be carry-over from other donors' samples.

This clonotype has only a few counts. V is TRBV6-5 and J is TRBJ2-2; 10 nucleotides align to TRBD1. Germline V CDR1 and CDR2: MNHEY, SVGAGI. After removal of 4 bases from V and 5 bases from J, the junction contained 4 bases not matched to a gene. The CDR3 has 15 amino acids. CDR3 loop: CASSFDRGRTGELFF. Here the CDR3 DNA reads TGTGCCAGCAGTTTCGACAGGGGGCGGACCGGGGAGCTGTTTTTT.

This clonotype was detected only a few times. The rearrangement uses TRBV28 and TRBJ1-1; 9 bases are a match to TRBD1. Trimming cost V 4 bases and J 5 bases; bases outside gene matches: 5. Germline V gives CDR1 MDHEN, CDR2 SYDVKM. The CDR3 loop spans 14 amino acids. CDR3 sequence reads: CASSYPGQGTEAFF. For the CDR3, the DNA is TGTGCCAGCAGTTACCCGGGACAGGGTACTGAAGCTTTCTTT.